The 15 T cell receptor beta chains in this list originate from one sample, sequenced in a study of spatial heterogeneity in lung cancer. TCRdb recomputed calls from the 5' RACE reads with MiXCR, one row per CDR3 protein. The sample has some 64,000 distinct CDR3 sequences, less than 10% seen once. Time point here: sample taken at primary tumor resection. Tumor, nontumor lung or frozen PBMC supplied whole RNA that was sequenced unsorted. The sample in question was PBMCs, obtained at surgery. The receptors were gathered from a female donor with early-stage non-small cell lung cancer.

This clonotype has just a few counts. This chain connects TRBV18 to TRBJ2-7, with D hard to call. Germline lookup yields CDR1 KGHSH and CDR2 LQKENI. The V gene lost 3 bases and the J gene lost 3 bases, with 9 bases spanning the gap. This CDR3 comprises 13 residues. CDR3: CASSPGSLYEQYV. CDR3 bases: TGTGCCAGCTCACCCGGGTCCCTCTACGAGCAGTACGTC.

This clonotype has at least ten counts. The rearrangement joins TRBV11-2 to TRBJ2-7; D is unclear. The CDR3 runs 11 residues. Germline V gives CDR1 SGHAT, CDR2 FQNNGV. Deletions cut 5 bases from V and 4 bases from J, with 6 bases between. Here the CDR3 DNA reads TGTGCCAGCAGCCGGAATTACGAGCAGTACTTC. Residues: CASSRNYEQYF. Filled out from reference TRBV11-2 and TRBJ2-7, the complete variable domain reads EAGVAQSPRYKIIEKRQSVAFWCNPISGHATLYWYQQILGQGPKLLIQFQNNGVVDDSQLPKDRFSAERLKGVDSTLKIQPAKLEDSAVYLCASSRNYEQYFGPGTRLTVT.

This chain uses TRBV6-5 with TRBJ2-3; 7 bases agree with TRBD2. CDR1 MNHEY and CDR2 SVGAGI come from the germline V gene. The CDR3 runs to 16 residues. V gave up 0 bases and J gave up 6 bases; unmatched junction bases: 9. CDR3 bases: TGTGCCAGCAGTTACTCGCCGCTCGGGGGGTCCGATACGCAGTATTTT. Residues: CASSYSPLGGSDTQYF.

The chain employs TRBV3-1 and TRBJ1-6; D uncertain. Germline V gene sequence: CDR1 LGHDT, CDR2 YNNKEL (reference sequence). The CDR3 is made up of 13 amino acids. Trimming took 3 bases from V and 8 from J, leaving 8 bases between them. The CDR3 loop reads CASSQVEYSPLHF. The CDR3 region has the DNA TGTGCCAGCAGCCAGGTTGAATATTCACCCCTCCACTTT. Looking up the rest from reference TRBV3-1 and TRBJ1-6 gives the full variable domain: DTAVSQTPKYLVTQMGNDKSIKCEQNLGHDTMYWYKQDSKKFLKIMFSYNNKELIINETVPNRFSPKSPDKAHLNLHINSLELGDSAVYFCASSQVEYSPLHFGNGTRLTVT.

This clonotype was recorded a few times. The chain combines TRBV7-2 with TRBJ2-2; D remains unclear. This CDR3 comprises 13 residues. From germline, CDR1 is SGHTA and CDR2 FQGNSA. V was trimmed by 5 bases and J by 6 bases, leaving 10 bases between them. The DNA of the CDR3 is TGTGCCAGCAGCCCCCACGGGTCCGGGGAGCTGTTTTTT. Translation gives CASSPHGSGELFF.

The chain carries TRBV6-1 and TRBJ2-1, with TRBD2 as a possible D gene (7 bases). The germline gives CDR1 MNHNS, CDR2 SASEGT. The CDR3 totals 15 residues. With 7 bases removed from V and 10 bases from J, the gap between germline ends came to 23 bases. The CDR3 loop is CASTVRGEGPKEQFF. Here the CDR3 DNA reads TGTGCCAGCACCGTTAGGGGGGAGGGACCTAAGGAGCAGTTCTTC.

This clonotype was detected only a few times. The rearrangement links TRBV20-1 to TRBJ2-3; D might be TRBD2 (6 bases). CDR1 and CDR2 (germline): DFQATT, SNEGSKA (reference sequence). This CDR3 spans 14 amino acids. The V gene lost 7 bases and the J gene lost 6 bases, with 20 bases spanning the gap. The CDR3 nucleotides are TGCAGTGGAGCGGGTACGGGAGATTCGGATACGCAGTATTTT. It is translated as CSGAGTGDSDTQYF.

This clonotype was counted at least ten times. The chain carries TRBV29-1 and TRBJ1-5; weak D call: TRBD1 (6 bases). V shed 7 bases and J shed 5 bases, with 18 bases lying between them. The CDR3 consists of 14 residues. Germline V gene lookup returns CDR1 SQVTM and CDR2 ANQGSEA. CDR3 loop: CSATSSGVDQPQHF. The CDR3 bases are TGCAGCGCTACAAGTTCAGGGGTAGATCAGCCCCAGCATTTT.

The genes are TRBV29-1 and TRBJ2-7, with D perhaps given as TRBD1 or TRBD2 (5 bases each). In germline, CDR1 is SQVTM, CDR2 ANQGSEA. V lost 4 bases to trimming and J lost 3 bases, with 10 bases between them. The CDR3 sequence is 12 residues long. The CDR3 protein is CSVVGRRYEQYF. The CDR3 DNA reads as TGCAGCGTTGTGGGACGGCGCTACGAGCAGTACTTC.

This clonotype was picked up a small number of times. The chain couples TRBV13 to TRBJ1-6, with D tentatively TRBD1 (5 bases). The CDR3 spans 14 residues. Deletions cut 0 bases from V and 7 bases from J, with 7 bases between. The germline V gene has CDR1 PRHDT and CDR2 FYEKMQ (reference sequence). The CDR3 DNA reads TGTGCCAGCAGCTTAGGACGGGGGAATTCACCCCTCCACTTT. Protein product: CASSLGRGNSPLHF.

V gene TRBV12-3 or TRBV12-4 combines with J gene TRBJ1-3; D is uncertain. V lost 3 bases to trimming and J lost 4 bases, with 4 bases between them. The CDR3 has 12 residues. The CDR3 DNA reads as TGTGCCAGCAGTTTTAGGGGAAACACCATATATTTT. This encodes CASSFRGNTIYF.

This sequence joins TRBV19 and TRBJ1-5; D uncertain. In germline, CDR1 is LNHDA, CDR2 SQIVND (reference sequence). This CDR3 region has 14 residues. Trimming cost V 3 bases and J 3 bases, with 9 bases left between them. The CDR3 loop reads CASSISDFNQPQHF. The CDR3 nucleotides read TGTGCCAGTAGTATTAGTGATTTCAATCAGCCCCAGCATTTT.

This clonotype was picked up many times. This chain joins TRBV2 and TRBJ1-1, with 7 positions matching TRBD1. From germline, CDR1 is SNHLY and CDR2 FYNNEI. The V and J ends lost 10 bases and 1 base, in that order; junction bases with no gene match: 9. CDR3 size: 14 residues. CDR3 DNA sequence: TGTGCCACCCCGAGGACAGGAGGGAACACTGAAGCTTTCTTT. Encoded protein: CATPRTGGNTEAFF.

This clonotype was detected a few times. The chain carries TRBV25-1 and TRBJ1-1; D ambiguous. Trimming left V 5 bases short and J 3 bases short, with 10 bases between. The V gene's germline CDR1 is MGHDK and CDR2 SYGVNS. The CDR3 sequence is 13 residues long. The CDR3 DNA reads as TGTGCCAGCAGTCTCCACACAGACACTGAAGCTTTCTTT. It codes for CASSLHTDTEAFF.

This clonotype has a handful of counts. The chain recombines TRBV6-5 with TRBJ2-1; D possibly uses TRBD1 or TRBD2 (5 bases each). This CDR3 has 17 amino acids. V lost 6 bases to trimming and J lost 6 bases, with 24 bases between them. Germline CDR1 reads MNHEY; CDR2 reads SVGAGI. This chain's CDR3 is CASSSPPAGPRGNEQFF. Written as DNA, the CDR3 is TGTGCCAGCAGCTCCCCCCCGGCAGGGCCCCGGGGCAATGAGCAGTTCTTC.